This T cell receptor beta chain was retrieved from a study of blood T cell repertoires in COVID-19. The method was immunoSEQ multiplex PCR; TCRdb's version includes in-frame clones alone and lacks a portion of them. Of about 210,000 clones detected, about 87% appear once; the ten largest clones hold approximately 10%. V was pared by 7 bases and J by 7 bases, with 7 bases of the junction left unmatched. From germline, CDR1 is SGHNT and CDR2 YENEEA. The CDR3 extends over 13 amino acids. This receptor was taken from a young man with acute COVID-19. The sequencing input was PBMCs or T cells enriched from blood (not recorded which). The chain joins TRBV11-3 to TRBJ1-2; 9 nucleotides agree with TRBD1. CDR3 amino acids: CASTKTGGFGYTF. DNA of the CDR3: TGTGCCAGCACCAAAACAGGGGGCTTTGGCTACACCTTC. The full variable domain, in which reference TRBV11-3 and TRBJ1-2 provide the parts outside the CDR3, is EAGVVQSPRYKIIEKKQPVAFWCNPISGHNTLYWYLQNLGQGPELLIRYENEEAVDDSQLPKDRFSAERLKGVDSTLKIQPAELGDSAVYLCASTKTGGFGYTFGSGTRLTVV.